The entry below describes one T cell receptor (beta chain). Methods used by the authors: Estimated nucleated cell counts came from reference gene primer amplification. Repertoires were generated with immunoSEQ multiplex PCR, while TCRdb's copy carries only in-frame clones and drops some. From that table come the V and J calls and clone size; the DNA was used to work out D and trimming. The sample yields over 200,000 clones, around 83% seen once. This record belongs to a study of blood T cell repertoires in COVID-19. Germline CDR1 and CDR2: MRHNA and SNTAGT. The CDR3 runs 15 residues. V lost 2 bases to trimming and J lost 1 base, with 10 bases between them. Assignment of participants to cohorts was predicated upon participant-reported clinical history.

The receptor's source is a middle-aged woman who had recovered from COVID-19. The source material was PBMCs or T cells enriched from blood (not recorded which). The chain employs TRBV6-4 and TRBJ2-3; the D gene is possibly TRBD1 (6 bases). The CDR3: CASSDQAGGTDTQYF. Written as DNA, the CDR3 is TGTGCCAGCAGTGACCAAGCAGGGGGCACAGATACGCAGTATTTT.